Presented here are 25 T cell receptor beta chains from one specimen sequenced in a study of blood T cells in healthy people across ages. Sample-barcoded 5' priming and a J-beta primer mix drove a second PCR of roughly 7 to 11 cycles. TCRdb used MiXCR to reprocess the 5' RACE reads, holding one entry per CDR3 protein. The sample has 750,000 to 950,000 distinct CDR3 sequences, about 53% seen once. Sequences were obtained from blood. Receptor source: an elderly man in good health.

V usage is TRBV20-1 and J usage is TRBJ2-4; 9 positions match TRBD1. The closer fit of TRBJ2-7 to the DNA end suggests the J call may be wrong. The CDR3 is 13 amino acids. CDR1 is DFQATT, CDR2 SNEGSKA, per germline (reference sequence). DNA of the CDR3: TGCAGTGCTCGGGACAGGGCAATTCCCGAGCAGTACTTC. Its protein product is CSARDRAIPEQYF.

The chain is built from TRBV6-5 and TRBJ2-7, with TRBD2 as a possible D gene (6 bases). The CDR3 is 13 amino acids. In germline, CDR1 is MNHEY, CDR2 SVGAGI. Trimming cost V 6 bases and J 3 bases, with 12 bases left between them. CDR3 coding DNA: TGTGCCAGCAGCCGACTAGGGGACTACGAGCAGTACTTC. Translation: CASSRLGDYEQYF.

The V gene is TRBV21-1, the J gene TRBJ2-1; the DNA was not compared with TRBD1, the D call given in the table. TRBV21-1 is an annotated pseudogene. The CDR3 has 17 residues. Here the CDR3 DNA reads TGTGCCAGCAGCATAGGGACAGGGGGCAGAAGAATACATGAGCAGTTCTTC. Translating it yields CASSIGTGGRRIHEQFF.

CDR3 amino acids: CASSVTRGETQYF. The CDR3 bases are TGTGCCAGCAGCGTGACCAGGGGAGAGACCCAGTACTTC. The chain links TRBV7-3 to TRBJ2-5, with D possibly matching TRBD1 (6 bases). Trimming took off 5 bases at V and 4 bases at J, with 11 bases between the two ends. Per the germline V gene, CDR1 is SGHTA and CDR2 is FQGTGA. This CDR3 contains 13 residues.

The chain recombines TRBV6-4 with TRBJ1-2; D is possibly TRBD1 (6 bases). Germline V lookup: CDR1 MRHNA, CDR2 SNTAGT. This CDR3 has 15 residues. With 6 bases removed from V and 5 bases from J, the gap between germline ends came to 19 bases. The CDR3 reads CASSLNEGVGYGYTF. The CDR3 coding sequence is TGTGCCAGCAGCCTGAATGAGGGGGTCGGATATGGCTACACCTTC.

The chain has TRBV5-5 and TRBJ2-3; 10 nucleotides align to TRBD1. Trimming removed 4 bases from V and 0 bases from J; junction bases left unmatched: 8. Germline V gene lookup returns CDR1 SGHKS and CDR2 YYEKEE (reference sequence). The CDR3 extends over 17 amino acids. CDR3 DNA sequence: TGTGCCAGCAGCCCAAGACGGGGACAGGGGAGCACAGATACGCAGTATTTT. The encoded protein is CASSPRRGQGSTDTQYF.

This clonotype was seen once. This rearrangement joins TRBV19 to TRBJ1-1, with D possibly being TRBD1 (5 bases). Germline values: CDR1 LNHDA, CDR2 SQIVND (reference sequence). The CDR3 covers 14 residues. With 5 bases removed from V and 3 bases from J, the gap between germline ends came to 13 bases. The CDR3 here is CASSRRGADTEAFF. DNA of the CDR3: TGTGCCAGTAGTCGGCGGGGCGCGGACACTGAAGCTTTCTTT.

This chain links TRBV28 with TRBJ2-7, with no clear D. Trimming pared 4 bases from V and 3 bases from J, leaving 10 bases between. This CDR3 has 13 residues. Germline assignment: CDR1 MDHEN and CDR2 SYDVKM. CDR3 protein: CASSWLANYEQYF. The CDR3 coding sequence is TGTGCCAGCAGTTGGTTGGCAAACTACGAGCAGTACTTC. Filled out from reference TRBV28 and TRBJ2-7, the complete variable domain reads DVKVTQSSRYLVKRTGEKVFLECVQDMDHENMFWYRQDPGLGLRLIYFSYDVKMKEKGDIPEGYSVSREKKERFSLILESASTNQTSMYLCASSWLANYEQYFGPGTRLTVT.

The chain links TRBV28 to TRBJ2-3; TRBD2 matches at 11 bases. Germline values: CDR1 MDHEN, CDR2 SYDVKM. V lost 5 bases, J lost 3 bases, and 4 bases stayed unmatched. The CDR3 extends over 15 amino acids. The CDR3 spells CASSTSGSKTDTQYF. The CDR3 coding sequence is TGTGCCAGCAGTACTAGCGGGAGTAAAACAGATACGCAGTATTTT.

This clonotype appeared a few times. The chain's CDR3 is CATSDLRAGERNEQFF. The CDR3 region has the DNA TGTGCCACCAGTGATTTAAGGGCGGGGGAGCGGAATGAGCAGTTCTTC. The chain is built from TRBV24-1 and TRBJ2-1; 7 nucleotides match TRBD2. The CDR3 runs to 16 residues. CDR1 is KGHDR, CDR2 SFDVKD, per germline. With V trimmed by 1 base and J by 7 bases, 9 bases remained unmatched.

V gene TRBV25-1 combines with J gene TRBJ1-6, with TRBD1 as a possible D gene (5 bases). V was clipped by 8 bases and J by 6 bases, with 17 bases between them. Germline CDR1 and CDR2: MGHDK and SYGVNS. CDR3 length: 15 residues. CDR3 amino acids: CASFTGGGLNSPLHF. In DNA form, the CDR3 reads TGTGCCAGCTTTACCGGGGGAGGGCTTAATTCACCCCTCCACTTT.

The chain links TRBV28 to TRBJ2-7; TRBD2 agrees at 12 bases. Germline V gene sequence: CDR1 MDHEN, CDR2 SYDVKM. This CDR3 is 14 amino acids long. The ends lost 11 bases at V and 4 bases at J; junction bases unmatched: 9. CDR3 sequence: CAGQPSGRGYEQYF. For the CDR3, the DNA is TGTGCCGGACAGCCTAGCGGGAGGGGATACGAGCAGTACTTC.

The V gene is TRBV21-1, the J gene TRBJ2-4; TRBD1, the D gene given by the table, was not confirmed from the DNA. The J call may be incorrect, as the DNA end agrees better with TRBJ2-7. TRBV21-1 is marked as a pseudogene. The CDR3 totals 16 residues. Written as DNA, the CDR3 is TGTGCCAGCAGCAAAACGGACAGGGGGCGAATCTACGAGCAGTACTTC. It translates to CASSKTDRGRIYEQYF.

V and J are TRBV29-1 and TRBJ1-1; D possibly corresponds to TRBD1 (5 bases). Per germline, CDR1 SQVTM and CDR2 ANQGSEA. V dropped 3 bases and J dropped 4 bases, with 9 bases sitting between them. CDR3 length equals 12 residues. Here the CDR3 DNA reads TGCAGCGTTGAGTTGACAGCCACTGAAGCTTTCTTT. This encodes CSVELTATEAFF.

The V call is TRBV27, the J call TRBJ2-5, with a tentative D call TRBD2 (6 bases). Deletions cut 5 bases from V and 5 bases from J, with 24 bases between. The CDR3 has 17 residues. Germline CDR1 and CDR2: MNHEY and SMNVEV (reference sequence). CDR3 in DNA: TGTGCCAGCAGTCCCGTCCAACGAGGAGGGGTGGGGGAGACCCAGTACTTC. Translated: CASSPVQRGGVGETQYF.

The chain joins TRBV20-1 to TRBJ2-3; D unclear. This CDR3 contains 15 residues. V shed 4 bases and J shed 6 bases, with 20 bases lying between them. CDR1 and CDR2 from the germline V gene are DFQATT and SNEGSKA (reference sequence). CDR3 amino acids: CSATRPAALGDTQYF. The CDR3 nucleotides are TGCAGTGCTACCCGGCCGGCGGCCCTAGGGGATACGCAGTATTTT.

V gene TRBV7-6 combines with J gene TRBJ1-4; 9 bases are shared with TRBD1. Germline-derived CDR1 and CDR2 are SGHVS and FNYEAQ. J was trimmed by 7 bases and V by 3 bases; bases with no gene match: 9. The CDR3 extends over 16 amino acids. The CDR3 DNA is TGTGCCAGCAGCTTGTCTCCCGGGACAGGGAGTGAAAAACTGTTTTTT. It is translated as CASSLSPGTGSEKLFF.

This clonotype was counted between two and nine times. V usage is TRBV4-2 and J usage is TRBJ2-7; 7 bases match TRBD2. This CDR3 contains 16 residues. Germline values: CDR1 LGHNA, CDR2 YNFKEQ. The V and J ends lost 0 bases and 7 bases, in that order; junction bases with no gene match: 12. CDR3 loop: CASSQDRASGGREQYF. In DNA, the CDR3 is TGTGCCAGCAGCCAAGATCGGGCTAGCGGAGGGCGGGAGCAGTACTTC.

The chain joins TRBV11-2 to TRBJ2-7; TRBD1 might be the D (5 bases). V shed 7 bases and J shed 1 base, with 14 bases lying between them. The CDR3 contains 14 residues. CDR1 SGHAT and CDR2 FQNNGV come from the germline V gene. CDR3 coding DNA: TGTGCCAGCACCCAAACACCAGGGTCCTACGAGCAGTACTTC. As protein: CASTQTPGSYEQYF.

This rearrangement joins TRBV9 to TRBJ2-1; TRBD2 aligns across 15 bases. CDR3 length: 17 amino acids. The germline V gene has CDR1 SGDLS and CDR2 YYNGEE. V shed 0 bases, J shed 10 bases, and the junction held 8 bases outside the gene matches. CDR3 region: CASSVGTSGRVLEEQFF. CDR3 bases: TGTGCCAGCAGCGTAGGGACTAGCGGGAGGGTCTTGGAAGAGCAGTTCTTC.

This clonotype was seen only once. The chain combines TRBV3-1 with TRBJ2-5; D is perhaps TRBD2 (6 bases). The V gene lost 4 bases and the J gene lost 0 bases, with 9 bases spanning the gap. This CDR3 contains 14 residues. Germline values: CDR1 LGHDT, CDR2 YNNKEL (reference sequence). As DNA, the CDR3 is TGTGCCAGCAGCCCTTGGGGGGACCAAGAGACCCAGTACTTC. Translation gives CASSPWGDQETQYF.

There are a few counts of this clonotype. The CDR3 loop is CASSSWGVETQYF. CDR3 nucleotide sequence: TGCGCCAGCAGCTCATGGGGTGTAGAGACCCAGTACTTC. The V call is TRBV5-1, the J call TRBJ2-5; D gene ambiguous. Germline assignment: CDR1 SGHRS and CDR2 YFSETQ. Trimming shortened V by 3 bases and J by 4 bases, and 10 bases separated the two germline ends. The CDR3 loop spans 13 amino acids.

V usage is TRBV7-2 and J usage is TRBJ2-7; 12 bases map to TRBD2. This CDR3 is built from 16 residues. J was trimmed by 3 bases and V by 2 bases; bases with no gene match: 5. CDR1 and CDR2 from the germline V gene are SGHTA and FQGNSA. The CDR3 is CASSLPTSGRIYEQYF. The CDR3 DNA follows: TGTGCCAGCAGCTTACCCACTAGCGGGAGGATCTACGAGCAGTACTTC.

This clonotype was counted between two and nine times. This sequence joins TRBV6-5 and TRBJ2-5, with D tentatively TRBD1 or TRBD2 (6 bases each). The ends were cut back, 4 bases at V and 5 bases at J, with 14 bases in the middle. Germline CDR1 MNHEY, CDR2 SVGAGI. The CDR3 consists of 14 residues. The CDR3 region has the DNA TGTGCCAGCAGTTTCCTGGGGGGCCAGGAGACCCAGTACTTC. Encoded protein: CASSFLGGQETQYF.

This chain links TRBV13 with TRBJ1-4; D call uncertain. Germline values: CDR1 PRHDT, CDR2 FYEKMQ (reference sequence). The CDR3 totals 16 residues. The V end lost 0 bases, the J end lost 3 bases, and 11 bases lay between the germline ends. This CDR3 is CASSLGLGKANEKLFF. In nucleotides, the CDR3 is TGTGCCAGCAGCTTAGGCTTAGGGAAGGCTAATGAAAAACTGTTTTTT.